Listed here are 31 T cell receptor beta chains from one sample, sequenced in a study of blood T cell repertoires in COVID-19. Produced via immunoSEQ multiplex PCR; TCRdb's table is partial and in-frame only. The data contain some 150,000 clones, about 85% of them seen just once; the ten biggest clones take up 2% to 3%. The specimen sequenced was peripheral blood. The source of these receptors is a woman between 65 and 79 years old with acute or convalescent COVID-19.

This clone showed up just once. CDR3 amino acids: CASSQMPGPHQPQHF. CDR3 nucleotide sequence: TGCGCCAGCAGCCAGATGCCTGGTCCCCATCAGCCCCAGCATTTT. The rearrangement uses TRBV5-1 and TRBJ1-5, with no clear D. The germline V gene encodes CDR1 SGHRS and CDR2 YFSETQ. The CDR3 has 15 amino acids. Trimming cost V 4 bases and J 5 bases, with 16 bases left between them.

J is TRBJ1-2 and V is TRBV5-6, with 7 bases matching TRBD1. Germline CDR1 SGHDT, CDR2 YYEEEE. This CDR3 is 15 amino acids long. Losses at the gene ends were 4 bases for V and 4 bases for J; bases not matched to a gene: 10. The CDR3 DNA reads TGTGCCAGCAGCGGATACGCGACAGGGTTCTATGGCTACACCTTC. This sequence encodes CASSGYATGFYGYTF.

DNA for the CDR3: TGCGCCAGCAGTGAGTCCGTAGACAGGGGCAAAAACATTCAGTACTTC. It translates to CASSESVDRGKNIQYF. The chain couples TRBV10-1 to TRBJ2-4, with 8 bases that match TRBD1. This CDR3 has 16 residues. The germline CDR1 and CDR2 sequences are WNHNN and SYGVQD (reference sequence). The V gene end was trimmed by 0 bases and the J gene end by 3 bases; junction bases not matched to a gene: 4.

The rearrangement links TRBV7-8 to TRBJ1-1; D call uncertain. The CDR3 consists of 13 residues. Trimming cost V 2 bases and J 0 bases, with 4 bases left between them. Germline values: CDR1 SGHVS, CDR2 FQNEAQ. The CDR3 DNA reads as TGTGCCAGCAGCTTACGTCTGAACACTGAAGCTTTCTTT. As protein: CASSLRLNTEAFF.

The genes are TRBV27 and TRBJ2-2; 8 nucleotides match TRBD1. The CDR3 consists of 13 residues. The V and J ends lost 6 bases and 3 bases, in that order; junction bases with no gene match: 0. Per germline, CDR1 MNHEY and CDR2 SMNVEV (reference sequence). CDR3: CASRTGDTGELFF. For the CDR3, the DNA is TGTGCCAGCAGGACAGGGGACACCGGGGAGCTGTTTTTT.

The rearrangement uses TRBV27 and TRBJ2-1; tentatively, D is TRBD1 (6 bases). The CDR3 has 14 residues. From germline, CDR1 is MNHEY and CDR2 SMNVEV (reference sequence). V lost 5 bases and J 6 bases, leaving 14 bases between the germline ends. The CDR3 bases are TGTGCCAGCAGTGCCTGGACAGCGGCCAATGAGCAGTTCTTC. This sequence encodes CASSAWTAANEQFF.

The V gene is TRBV5-5, the J gene TRBJ2-6; unclear D gene. CDR1 SGHKS and CDR2 YYEKEE come from the germline V gene (reference sequence). The CDR3 extends over 16 amino acids. V gave up 2 bases and J gave up 0 bases, with 9 bases separating them. The DNA of the CDR3 is TGTGCCAGCAGCTTATGGCACCCCTCTGGGGCCAACGTCCTGACTTTC. Its protein is CASSLWHPSGANVLTF.

The rearrangement uses TRBV11-2 and TRBJ2-3, with 7 bases that match TRBD1. CDR3 length: 16 residues. Germline-derived CDR1 and CDR2 are SGHAT and FQNNGV. The trim removed 5 bases at V and 2 bases at J, leaving 10 bases unmatched. The CDR3 bases are TGTGCCAGCAGCCCCTACCGGGACAGAGTCACAGATACGCAGTATTTT. It yields the protein CASSPYRDRVTDTQYF.

This clone was counted a single time. The rearrangement links TRBV7-2 to TRBJ2-2; D remains ambiguous. With 5 bases removed from V and 8 bases from J, the gap between germline ends came to 12 bases. Germline V gene sequence: CDR1 SGHTA, CDR2 FQGNSA. The CDR3 loop spans 13 amino acids. The CDR3 coding sequence is TGTGCCAGCAGCCTCCCCGGTCTTGGGGAGCTGTTTTTT. This gives the protein CASSLPGLGELFF.

V is TRBV3-1 (or the pseudogene TRBV3-2) and J is TRBJ1-1, with unresolved D. CDR3 length equals 15 residues. V dropped 0 bases and J dropped 6 bases, with 14 bases sitting between them. CDR1 LGHDT and CDR2 YNNKEL come from the germline V gene (reference sequence). CDR3 sequence (DNA): TGTGCCAGCAGCCAAGATTTCGGGGTTCGGGCTGAAGCTTTCTTT. Its translation: CASSQDFGVRAEAFF.

The genes are TRBV19 and TRBJ1-3; weak D call: TRBD1 (6 bases). Between the trimmed V and J ends, which lost 1 base and 4 bases, there was a span of 14 bases. CDR3 length: 16 amino acids. The germline V gene has CDR1 LNHDA and CDR2 SQIVND (reference sequence). The CDR3 is CASSIAGAHRGNTIYF. For the CDR3, the DNA is TGTGCCAGTAGTATAGCAGGGGCGCATAGAGGAAACACCATATATTTT.

The chain has TRBV7-2 and TRBJ2-2, with 10 bases that match TRBD1. The V segment lost 5 bases and the J segment 2 bases; nucleotides outside the gene matches: 8. This CDR3 has 17 residues. Germline V CDR1 and CDR2: SGHTA, FQGNSA. CDR3 coding DNA: TGTGCCAGCAGCCAGAGGGGACAGGGGAGTAACACCGGGGAGCTGTTTTTT. This codes for CASSQRGQGSNTGELFF. Full variable domain (rest looked up from reference TRBV7-2 and TRBJ2-2): GAGVSQSPSNKVTEKGKDVELRCDPISGHTALYWYRQSLGQGLEFLIYFQGNSAPDKSGLPSDRFSAERTGGSVSTLTIQRTQQEDSAVYLCASSQRGQGSNTGELFFGEGSRLTVL.

V is TRBV7-2 and J is TRBJ1-2; 9 bases align to TRBD1. There are 16 residues in the CDR3. Looked up from germline, CDR1 is SGHTA and CDR2 is FQGNSA. The V segment lost 4 bases and the J segment 4 bases; nucleotides outside the gene matches: 10. The CDR3 DNA sequence: TGTGCCAGCAGCTGGCGTAGGGGGACAGGGTCCTATGGCTACACCTTC. Translated: CASSWRRGTGSYGYTF.

V and J are TRBV27 and TRBJ2-1, with 12 bases lining up with TRBD2. J lost 5 bases, V lost 8 bases, and 7 bases had no gene match. Germline CDR1 and CDR2: MNHEY and SMNVEV (reference sequence). CDR3 length equals 15 residues. CDR3: CASGRLAGANNEQFF. The CDR3 DNA reads TGTGCCAGCGGGCGACTAGCGGGGGCTAACAATGAGCAGTTCTTC.

This clone was detected only a few times. The rearrangement links TRBV11-2 to TRBJ1-2, with D tentatively TRBD1 (6 bases). The germline V gene encodes CDR1 SGHAT and CDR2 FQNNGV. Between the trimmed V and J ends, which lost 5 bases and 6 bases, there was a span of 13 bases. The CDR3 length is 13 residues. The CDR3 loop is CASSPTGIDGYTF. The DNA of the CDR3 is TGTGCCAGCAGCCCGACAGGAATTGATGGCTACACCTTC. The full variable domain, its missing parts supplied by reference TRBV11-2 and TRBJ1-2, is EAGVAQSPRYKIIEKRQSVAFWCNPISGHATLYWYQQILGQGPKLLIQFQNNGVVDDSQLPKDRFSAERLKGVDSTLKIQPAKLEDSAVYLCASSPTGIDGYTFGSGTRLTVV.

V usage is TRBV7-9 and J usage is TRBJ1-1; maybe TRBD1 (5 bases). V was pared by 5 bases and J by 3 bases, with 10 bases between. Per germline, CDR1 SEHNR and CDR2 FQNEAQ (reference sequence). This CDR3 comprises 13 residues. The CDR3 sequence is CASSPQVDTEAFF. The CDR3 bases are TGTGCCAGCAGCCCACAGGTGGACACTGAAGCTTTCTTT.

J is TRBJ1-5 and V is TRBV2, with 12 bases fitting TRBD1. This CDR3 spans 16 amino acids. Germline V CDR1 and CDR2: SNHLY, FYNNEI. Unmatched junction bases numbered 8, after V lost 6 bases and J lost 5 bases. The CDR3 here is CASRPTGTGGYQPQHF. The CDR3 nucleotides are TGTGCCAGCAGACCCACCGGGACAGGGGGCTATCAGCCCCAGCATTTT.

The chain uses TRBV19 and TRBJ1-4; weak D call: TRBD1 (6 bases). The ends were cut back, 9 bases at V and 6 bases at J, with 11 bases in the middle. Germline lookup yields CDR1 LNHDA and CDR2 SQIVND (reference sequence). The CDR3 contains 12 residues. Here the CDR3 reads CASGRGDEKLFF. The CDR3 DNA is TGTGCCAGCGGCAGGGGTGATGAAAAACTGTTTTTT.

Only a few counts were recorded for this clone. This chain links TRBV27 with TRBJ2-7; D call uncertain. This CDR3 has 13 amino acids. Per germline, CDR1 MNHEY and CDR2 SMNVEV (reference sequence). V was trimmed by 5 bases and J by 7 bases, leaving 15 bases between them. Here the CDR3 reads CASSRQGSREQYV. Here the CDR3 DNA reads TGTGCCAGCAGTCGGCAAGGTTCGCGGGAGCAGTACGTC.

The gene calls are TRBV19 and TRBJ2-1; maybe TRBD2 (5 bases). The CDR3 runs to 13 residues. Germline V lookup: CDR1 LNHDA, CDR2 SQIVND (reference sequence). V was pared by 5 bases and J by 9 bases, with 14 bases between. The CDR3 reads CASSAEGRSEQFF. The DNA for the CDR3 is TGTGCCAGTAGTGCAGAGGGTCGTAGTGAGCAGTTCTTC.

Of note for this clone: The sample has other DNA sequences that encode this CDR3 too. This rearrangement joins TRBV19 to TRBJ1-3; D may be TRBD1 (6 bases). V was pared by 2 bases and J by 4 bases, with 12 bases between. Germline CDR1 and CDR2: LNHDA and SQIVND (reference sequence). The CDR3 loop spans 15 amino acids. The DNA of the CDR3 is TGTGCCAGTAGTATACCCAGGGGTTCGGGAAACACCATATATTTT. It is translated as CASSIPRGSGNTIYF.

The chain carries TRBV19 and TRBJ2-2, with D possibly TRBD1 on 7 matching bases. Per the germline V gene, CDR1 is LNHDA and CDR2 is SQIVND (reference sequence). V lost 5 bases to trimming and J lost 8 bases, with 21 bases between them. The CDR3 covers 16 residues. The CDR3 nucleotides read TGTGCCAGTAGTCCTGACAGGGTTGGGGGGACAGGGGAGCTGTTTTTT. This translates into CASSPDRVGGTGELFF. Complete variable domain (other parts from reference TRBV19 and TRBJ2-2): DGGITQSPKYLFRKEGQNVTLSCEQNLNHDAMYWYRQDPGQGLRLIYYSQIVNDFQKGDIAEGYSVSREKKESFPLTVTSAQKNPTAFYLCASSPDRVGGTGELFFGEGSRLTVL.

This clone was seen a handful of times. The CDR3 DNA reads as TGTGCCAGCAGCTTGGCCGGGACAGGGTACACCGGGGAGCTGTTTTTT. Protein product: CASSLAGTGYTGELFF. This chain connects TRBV7-8 to TRBJ2-2, with 9 bases identical to TRBD1. The CDR3 is 16 residues long. Germline CDR1 reads SGHVS; CDR2 reads FQNEAQ. The J segment lost 3 bases and the V segment lost 3 bases, leaving 5 bases of the junction unmatched. The whole variable domain, remainder taken from reference TRBV7-8 and TRBJ2-2, is GAGVSQSPRYKVAKRGQDVALRCDPISGHVSLFWYQQALGQGPEFLTYFQNEAQLDKSGLPSDRFFAERPEGSVSTLKIQRTQQEDSAVYLCASSLAGTGYTGELFFGEGSRLTVL.

J is TRBJ2-3 and V is TRBV4-1, with TRBD2 matching over 8 bases. V trimming: 4 bases; J trimming: 4 bases; junction bases outside the gene matches: 4. Germline V gives CDR1 MGHRA, CDR2 YSYEKL. This CDR3 comprises 14 residues. The CDR3 sequence is CASSLRTSSDTQYF. Here the CDR3 DNA reads TGCGCCAGCAGCCTACGGACTAGCTCAGATACGCAGTATTTT.

This rearrangement joins TRBV5-5 to TRBJ1-4; the match to TRBD1 covers 9 bases. With V trimmed by 3 bases and J by 0 bases, 3 bases remained unmatched. Germline V CDR1 and CDR2: SGHKS, YYEKEE (reference sequence). The CDR3 covers 16 residues. This CDR3 reads CASSYRGRATNEKLFF. CDR3 DNA: TGTGCCAGCAGCTACAGGGGGCGTGCAACTAATGAAAAACTGTTTTTT. Filled out from reference TRBV5-5 and TRBJ1-4, the complete variable domain reads DAGVTQSPTHLIKTRGQQVTLRCSPISGHKSVSWYQQVLGQGPQFIFQYYEKEERGRGNFPDRFSARQFPNYSSELNVNALLLGDSALYLCASSYRGRATNEKLFFGSGTQLSVL.

V usage is TRBV4-2 and J usage is TRBJ2-3, with TRBD2 matching 12 bases. Germline CDR1 and CDR2: LGHNA and YNFKEQ. CDR3 length equals 19 residues. Germline trimming cut 10 bases from V and 4 bases from J; bases unmatched to any gene: 21. The CDR3 region is CATRRIGSGTSGHADTQYF. The CDR3, as DNA: TGTGCCACCCGAAGGATTGGGTCCGGGACTAGCGGGCACGCAGATACGCAGTATTTT.

The V and J genes are TRBV25-1 and TRBJ2-1, with 10 bases that match TRBD1. The ends lost 8 bases at V and 2 bases at J; junction bases unmatched: 3. The germline V gene encodes CDR1 MGHDK and CDR2 SYGVNS. The CDR3 covers 14 residues. The CDR3: CASGDRGPYNEQFF. DNA of the CDR3: TGTGCCAGCGGAGACAGGGGGCCCTACAATGAGCAGTTCTTC.

The chain employs TRBV6-5 and TRBJ1-1; 8 nucleotides line up with TRBD1. Germline values: CDR1 MNHEY, CDR2 SVGAGI. The CDR3 is 15 amino acids. With V trimmed by 0 bases and J by 8 bases, 8 bases remained unmatched. This chain's CDR3 is CASSYSRRAGGEAFF. The CDR3 DNA reads TGTGCCAGCAGTTACTCACGAAGGGCAGGGGGCGAAGCTTTCTTT.

A few counts support this clone. The chain employs TRBV6-4 and TRBJ1-6; the D gene is possibly TRBD1 (5 bases). Germline CDR1 and CDR2: MRHNA and SNTAGT. Between the trimmed V and J ends, which lost 3 bases and 5 bases, there was a span of 11 bases. This CDR3 is built from 15 residues. The CDR3 region has the DNA TGTGCCAGCAGTGAAGGTGGGGCCAATAATTCACCCCTCCACTTT. Translating it yields CASSEGGANNSPLHF.

V and J are TRBV3-1 (or the pseudogene TRBV3-2) and TRBJ2-3; 15 positions match TRBD2. The CDR3 runs to 18 residues. Looked up from germline, CDR1 is LGHDT and CDR2 is YNNKEL (reference sequence). V shed 1 base and J 4 bases; nucleotides not matched to a gene: 6. In DNA form, the CDR3 reads TGTGCCAGCAGCCAAGCGGGACTAGCGGGGGGATGGGCAGATACGCAGTATTTT. Translated: CASSQAGLAGGWADTQYF.

The chain combines TRBV6-5 with TRBJ1-5; 11 positions match TRBD1. The germline gives CDR1 MNHEY, CDR2 SVGAGI. Unmatched junction bases numbered 6, after V lost 7 bases and J lost 4 bases. CDR3 size: 15 residues. CDR3 in DNA: TGTGCCAGCATTCCCGGGACAGGGGGGAATCAGCCCCAGCATTTT. It yields the protein CASIPGTGGNQPQHF.